A selection of T cell receptor beta chains follows, all from one sample in a study of T cells in localized non-small cell lung cancer. TCRdb's copy holds only in-frame clones and misses some; the assay was immunoSEQ multiplex PCR. This table holds around 96,000 clones, approximately 91% found once. Material: PBMCs, obtained before any cancer treatment. Receptor source: a woman between 35 and 75 years old with stage II squamous cell lung carcinoma. Each CDR3 is given without its conserved first and last residue. Fields, in order: V gene, CDR3 protein.

v_call: TRBV7-8; cdr3_aa: ASSPRGNYGYT
v_call: TRBV2; cdr3_aa: ASAHDTGELF
v_call: TRBV5-1; cdr3_aa: ASSPRGEKLF
v_call: TRBV5-1; cdr3_aa: ASSLVPGESQTQY
v_call: TRBV6-5; cdr3_aa: ASSPGTKTEAF
v_call: TRBV5-4; cdr3_aa: ASSPVGTGHQETQY
v_call: TRBV19; cdr3_aa: ASTPSGSNVGELF
v_call: TRBV5-6; cdr3_aa: ASSRIINPGLPTQY
v_call: TRBV28; cdr3_aa: AAVGNLRYGYT
v_call: TRBV4-1; cdr3_aa: ASSHGRRGNEKLF
v_call: TRBV2; cdr3_aa: ASTPTGIPAEAF
v_call: TRBV11-2; cdr3_aa: ASSLTAVTQY
v_call: TRBV19; cdr3_aa: ASSIQSAVNTEAF
v_call: TRBV6-1; cdr3_aa: ASMGFGGYTIY
v_call: TRBV6-6; cdr3_aa: ATQGRNSTKNIQY
v_call: TRBV28; cdr3_aa: ATEGSRYTIY
v_call: TRBV5-4; cdr3_aa: ASSLADKPYGYT
v_call: TRBV7-2; cdr3_aa: ASSRAVGGNTIY
v_call: TRBV28; cdr3_aa: ASSLGETQY
v_call: TRBV2; cdr3_aa: ASSGRTGLNTEAF
v_call: TRBV7-9; cdr3_aa: ASSTGTSSNQPQH
v_call: TRBV5-1; cdr3_aa: ASSLASAGVEKLF
v_call: TRBV25-1; cdr3_aa: ASSSRDSSYSPLH
v_call: TRBV2; cdr3_aa: ASDRAVNEKLF
v_call: TRBV19; cdr3_aa: ASGGTEAF
v_call: TRBV19; cdr3_aa: ASSIRGLGNQPQH
v_call: TRBV29-1; cdr3_aa: SVTLGKNTFTDTQY
v_call: TRBV5-6; cdr3_aa: ASSFYGPDTQY
v_call: TRBV19; cdr3_aa: ASSIRSGSLETQY
v_call: TRBV7-6; cdr3_aa: ASSSQLDRSEQY
v_call: TRBV7-2; cdr3_aa: ASSTSSGSYEQY
v_call: TRBV29-1; cdr3_aa: SVDSGSTDTQY
v_call: TRBV4-1; cdr3_aa: ASSQEGLARQPQH
v_call: TRBV27; cdr3_aa: ASSSRAVNSYT
v_call: TRBV18; cdr3_aa: ASSPRVDTEAF
v_call: TRBV5-1; cdr3_aa: ASSLAATGELF
v_call: TRBV7-9; cdr3_aa: ASSYRTASAYNEQF
v_call: TRBV7-8; cdr3_aa: ASSLGGFISSGANVLT
v_call: TRBV6-1; cdr3_aa: ASSEWERPNTEAF
v_call: TRBV19; cdr3_aa: ASSPGTVGYT
v_call: TRBV30; cdr3_aa: AWSGTSGRARNTGELF
v_call: TRBV14; cdr3_aa: ASSQRAETGGTSYNSPLH
v_call: TRBV18; cdr3_aa: ASSTFDRKNTEAF
v_call: TRBV7-8; cdr3_aa: ASSPSRTNEKLF
v_call: TRBV23-1; cdr3_aa: ASSPPFFYNSPLH
v_call: TRBV19; cdr3_aa: ASSNSGANVLT
v_call: TRBV6-5; cdr3_aa: ASRFQGSNQPQH
v_call: TRBV6-5; cdr3_aa: ASSESGGLGYT
v_call: TRBV2; cdr3_aa: ASIRLAEGYEQY
v_call: TRBV29-1; cdr3_aa: SVSPGTSGSVSGHNEQF
v_call: TRBV18; cdr3_aa: ASSPGASTNEKLF
v_call: TRBV28; cdr3_aa: ASSLEGRTNSPLH
v_call: TRBV19; cdr3_aa: ASRAETNTGELF
v_call: TRBV19; cdr3_aa: ASVGRTVSGNTIY